What follows are 21 T cell receptor beta chains derived from one specimen sequenced in a study of blood T cell repertoires in COVID-19. This table comes from immunoSEQ multiplex PCR, and its TCRdb copy is limited to in-frame clones, with some not included. The sample shows 110,000 to 150,000 clones, more than 80% of them seen only once. The sequencing input was peripheral blood. Receptors were obtained from a woman aged 60-70 years with active COVID-19.

The rearrangement links TRBV7-3 to TRBJ1-2, with D possibly being TRBD1 (5 bases). Germline CDR1 SGHTA, CDR2 FQGTGA. The CDR3 is made up of 13 amino acids. The V and J ends lost 3 bases and 4 bases respectively, with 9 bases between them. CDR3 sequence: CASSFDSLYGYTF. The CDR3 DNA sequence: TGTGCCAGCAGCTTTGACAGCCTCTATGGCTACACCTTC.

The chain has TRBV4-1 and TRBJ2-2; the match to TRBD2 covers 8 bases. Germline values: CDR1 MGHRA, CDR2 YSYEKL. This CDR3 has 16 residues. V was pared by 0 bases and J by 7 bases, with 7 bases of the junction left unmatched. CDR3 DNA sequence: TGCGCCAGCAGCCAAGATTTCGGGAGGGGAAGCGGGGAGCTGTTTTTT. Residues: CASSQDFGRGSGELFF.

The gene calls are TRBV3-1 (or the pseudogene TRBV3-2) and TRBJ2-7; no clear D. CDR3 length equals 15 residues. The germline V gene encodes CDR1 LGHDT and CDR2 YNNKEL (reference sequence). Between the trimmed V and J ends, which lost 0 bases and 3 bases, there was a span of 12 bases. For the CDR3, the DNA is TGTGCCAGCAGCCAAGAGGTTCTAGACGACTACGAGCAGTACTTC. Amino acids: CASSQEVLDDYEQYF.

This chain's CDR3 is CASSIGGGRNEKLFF. CDR3 bases: TGTGCCAGTAGTATAGGAGGGGGCCGTAATGAAAAACTGTTTTTT. This chain uses TRBV19 with TRBJ1-4; TRBD1 matches at 7 bases. Germline values: CDR1 LNHDA, CDR2 SQIVND (reference sequence). V shed 1 base and J 4 bases; nucleotides not matched to a gene: 3. This CDR3 contains 15 residues.

V is TRBV28 and J is TRBJ1-1; TRBD1 matches at 7 bases. This CDR3 region has 15 residues. V lost 5 bases to trimming and J lost 8 bases; unmatched junction nucleotides: 14. Germline CDR1 and CDR2: MDHEN and SYDVKM. CDR3 residues: CASSIPPPGQLEAFF. As DNA, the CDR3 is TGTGCCAGCAGTATCCCACCCCCGGGACAGTTAGAAGCTTTCTTT.

This chain connects TRBV28 to TRBJ2-7; TRBD2 matches at 12 bases. Trimming took 6 bases from V and 2 from J; bases not matched to a gene: 2. The CDR3 covers 14 residues. CDR1 is MDHEN, CDR2 SYDVKM, per germline. The CDR3 DNA is TGTGCCAGCAGAAGACTAGCGGGAGCCTACGAGCAGTACTTC. Protein sequence: CASRRLAGAYEQYF.

The chain links TRBV2 to TRBJ1-5; D remains ambiguous. Germline values: CDR1 SNHLY, CDR2 FYNNEI. The CDR3 has 12 amino acids. Trimming cost V 6 bases and J 15 bases, with 18 bases left between them. CDR3 in DNA: TGTGCCAGCAGAGTTAGCTTAGTCGGGATGCATTTT. Amino acid sequence: CASRVSLVGMHF. Using reference TRBV2 and TRBJ1-5 for the parts outside the CDR3, the full variable domain is EPEVTQTPSHQVTQMGQEVILRCVPISNHLYFYWYRQILGQKVEFLVSFYNNEISEKSEIFDDQFSVERPDGSNFTLKIRSTKLEDSAMYFCASRVSLVGMHFGDGTRLSIL.

This clone was detected once. The rearrangement joins TRBV25-1 to TRBJ1-1; D is uncertain. CDR1 and CDR2 (germline): MGHDK, SYGVNS. This CDR3 comprises 15 residues. The V end lost 2 bases, the J end lost 5 bases, and 15 bases lay between the germline ends. CDR3 nucleotides: TGTGCCAGCAGTGAAGAGGGAAACCGGGGAACTGAAGCTTTCTTT. Its protein product is CASSEEGNRGTEAFF.

Here the CDR3 DNA reads TGTGCCAGCAGTTTTCCAGCGGGAGTAGGTCCAGATACGCAGTATTTT. This gives the protein CASSFPAGVGPDTQYF. V gene TRBV27 combines with J gene TRBJ2-3; 8 bases line up with TRBD2. Trimming removed 3 bases from V and 4 bases from J; junction bases left unmatched: 9. This CDR3 contains 16 residues. Germline CDR1 and CDR2: MNHEY and SMNVEV (reference sequence).

The CDR3 nucleotides read TGTGCCAGCGGGACAGGGGCCGGACGGGGGGCCAACGTCCTGACTTTC. It codes for CASGTGAGRGANVLTF. The V gene is TRBV19, the J gene TRBJ2-6, with TRBD1 matching over 10 bases. Germline-derived CDR1 and CDR2 are LNHDA and SQIVND (reference sequence). Trimming took 9 bases from V and 4 from J; bases not matched to a gene: 9. This CDR3 spans 16 amino acids. The whole variable domain, filled in from reference TRBV19 and TRBJ2-6, reads DGGITQSPKYLFRKEGQNVTLSCEQNLNHDAMYWYRQDPGQGLRLIYYSQIVNDFQKGDIAEGYSVSREKKESFPLTVTSAQKNPTAFYLCASGTGAGRGANVLTFGAGSRLTVL.

This chain connects TRBV10-3 to TRBJ2-3; 9 positions match TRBD2. Germline V gene data show CDR1 as ENHRY and CDR2 as SYGVKD. The junction had 12 bases not matched to a gene; V was cut back by 0 bases and J by 5 bases. The CDR3 runs to 18 residues. For the CDR3, the DNA is TGTGCCATCAGTGAGTCCCCCCAGCTAGCGGGATATCAAGATACGCAGTATTTT. Encoded protein: CAISESPQLAGYQDTQYF.

This chain connects TRBV11-1 to TRBJ2-1; TRBD1 is a possible D gene (5 bases). CDR1 is SGHAT and CDR2 is FQDESV in the germline V gene (reference sequence). CDR3 length equals 14 residues. Trimming stripped 4 bases from V and 8 bases from J, with 15 bases between. The CDR3 coding sequence is TGTGCCAGCAGCTGGGTGTCAGGGTCGGATGAGCAGTTCTTC. Translated: CASSWVSGSDEQFF. Filled out from reference TRBV11-1 and TRBJ2-1, the complete variable domain reads EAEVAQSPRYKITEKSQAVAFWCDPISGHATLYWYRQILGQGPELLVQFQDESVVDDSQLPKDRFSAERLKGVDSTLKIQPAELGDSAMYLCASSWVSGSDEQFFGPGTRLTVL.

This chain links TRBV15 with TRBJ1-1; tentatively, D is TRBD1 (5 bases). Trimming removed 5 bases at V and 5 bases at J, with 15 bases between. This CDR3 region has 14 residues. The V gene's germline CDR1 is LNHNV and CDR2 YYDKDF (reference sequence). Here the CDR3 reads CATSGVEGRTEAFF. CDR3 in DNA: TGTGCCACCAGCGGGGTGGAGGGGCGGACTGAAGCTTTCTTT.

The chain employs TRBV10-3 and TRBJ2-3, with D unclear. This CDR3 contains 16 residues. With 0 bases removed from V and 2 bases from J, the gap between germline ends came to 12 bases. CDR1 is ENHRY and CDR2 is SYGVKD in the germline V gene. DNA for the CDR3: TGTGCCATCAGTGAGTCGTCGCCTATCGACACAGATACGCAGTATTTT. Translated, it gives CAISESSPIDTDTQYF.

This chain joins TRBV28 and TRBJ1-2; 9 bases line up with TRBD1. Per germline, CDR1 MDHEN and CDR2 SYDVKM. This CDR3 comprises 13 residues. V lost 6 bases, J lost 8 bases, and 7 bases stayed unmatched. In DNA, the CDR3 is TGTGCCAGCAGCCTCGGACAGGGGAAGGGCTACACCTTC. Amino acid sequence: CASSLGQGKGYTF.

The J gene is TRBJ1-6, the V gene TRBV20-1; D unresolved. Trimming stripped 5 bases from V and 0 bases from J, with 8 bases between. This CDR3 has 14 residues. The germline V gene has CDR1 DFQATT and CDR2 SNEGSKA (reference sequence). CDR3 protein: CSARGSSYNSPLHF. CDR3 bases: TGCAGTGCTCGTGGGAGCTCCTATAATTCACCCCTCCACTTT.

The genes are TRBV2 and TRBJ1-4; the D gene is possibly TRBD1 (6 bases). This CDR3 has 17 residues. Germline assignment: CDR1 SNHLY and CDR2 FYNNEI. V was clipped by 8 bases and J by 2 bases, with 21 bases between them. The CDR3 nucleotides read TGTGCCAGCCTGAAGGGGTCCGGGACACGGACTAATGAAAAACTGTTTTTT. Protein product: CASLKGSGTRTNEKLFF.

This chain joins TRBV19 and TRBJ1-5; 7 positions agree with TRBD1. The V gene end was trimmed by 9 bases and the J gene end by 2 bases; junction bases not matched to a gene: 1. The CDR3 runs 12 residues. From germline, CDR1 is LNHDA and CDR2 SQIVND (reference sequence). The CDR3 reads CASGQGNQPQHF. DNA of the CDR3: TGTGCCAGCGGACAGGGCAATCAGCCCCAGCATTTT.

The V gene is TRBV4-2, the J gene TRBJ2-5, with 7 bases fitting TRBD1. CDR1 is LGHNA, CDR2 YNFKEQ, per germline. The CDR3 is made up of 13 amino acids. Trimming removed 7 bases from V and 5 bases from J; junction bases left unmatched: 7. The CDR3 DNA is TGTGCCAGCACCCACAGGGGTGGGGAGACCCAGTACTTC. Encoded protein: CASTHRGGETQYF.

The genes are TRBV19 and TRBJ1-1; tentatively, D is TRBD1 (5 bases). The germline gives CDR1 LNHDA, CDR2 SQIVND (reference sequence). The CDR3 contains 15 residues. The V end was cut by 4 bases, the J end by 0 bases, with 12 bases between. DNA of the CDR3: TGTGCCAGTAGTACCGCGGGGGGGATGAACACTGAAGCTTTCTTT. Protein: CASSTAGGMNTEAFF.

This chain joins TRBV6-2 or TRBV6-3 and TRBJ2-1; tentatively, D is TRBD1 (5 bases). The CDR3 contains 18 residues. The ends were cut back, 2 bases at V and 0 bases at J, with 17 bases in the middle. Looked up from germline, CDR1 is MNHEY and CDR2 is SVGEGT. CDR3 in amino acids: CASSYTRVSLSSYNEQFF. As DNA, the CDR3 is TGTGCCAGCAGTTACACCAGGGTGAGTCTCTCCTCCTACAATGAGCAGTTCTTC.